Given below is one TCR beta chain in context. As yet, its antigen is unknown. With 2 bases removed from V and 0 bases from J, the gap between germline ends came to 8 bases. CDR1 and CDR2 from the germline V gene are SNHLY and FYNNEI. The CDR3 length is 15 residues. The data were obtained in a study of T-cell memory formation after mild COVID-19. After 5'RACE with constant-segment primers, TCR alpha and TCR beta cDNA libraries carrying sample barcodes and UMIs were obtained. TCRdb reprocessed the 5' RACE reads with MiXCR, giving one entry per CDR3 protein. The sample has hundreds of thousands of distinct CDR3 sequences, 20% to 25% seen once. Overall study findings and caveats: Clones that contracted from day 15 to 85 were balanced CD4/CD8, while later expanders leaned CD4+.

Sequencing was performed on PBMCs or a T cell subset sorted from them (not recorded which). The TCR originated in an adult woman who had mild COVID-19 (a few samples of this study predate the infection). Cell type and time point are not known. The V and J genes are TRBV2 and TRBJ1-5; D is ambiguous. CDR3 DNA: TGTGCCAGCAGTGAATCCCCCAATAGCAATCAGCCCCAGCATTTT. This sequence encodes CASSESPNSNQPQHF.